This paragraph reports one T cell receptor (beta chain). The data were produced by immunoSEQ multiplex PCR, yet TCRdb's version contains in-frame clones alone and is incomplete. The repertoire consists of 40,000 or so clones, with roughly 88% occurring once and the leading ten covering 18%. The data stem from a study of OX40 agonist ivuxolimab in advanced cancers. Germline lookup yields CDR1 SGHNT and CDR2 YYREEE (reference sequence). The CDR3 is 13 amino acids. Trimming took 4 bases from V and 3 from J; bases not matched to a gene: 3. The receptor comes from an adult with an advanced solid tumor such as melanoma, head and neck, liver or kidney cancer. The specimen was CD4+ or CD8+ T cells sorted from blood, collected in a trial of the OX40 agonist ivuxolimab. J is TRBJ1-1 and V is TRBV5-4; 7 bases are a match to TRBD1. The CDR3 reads CASSGTGDTEAFF. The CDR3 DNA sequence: TGTGCCAGCAGCGGCACAGGGGACACTGAAGCTTTCTTT.